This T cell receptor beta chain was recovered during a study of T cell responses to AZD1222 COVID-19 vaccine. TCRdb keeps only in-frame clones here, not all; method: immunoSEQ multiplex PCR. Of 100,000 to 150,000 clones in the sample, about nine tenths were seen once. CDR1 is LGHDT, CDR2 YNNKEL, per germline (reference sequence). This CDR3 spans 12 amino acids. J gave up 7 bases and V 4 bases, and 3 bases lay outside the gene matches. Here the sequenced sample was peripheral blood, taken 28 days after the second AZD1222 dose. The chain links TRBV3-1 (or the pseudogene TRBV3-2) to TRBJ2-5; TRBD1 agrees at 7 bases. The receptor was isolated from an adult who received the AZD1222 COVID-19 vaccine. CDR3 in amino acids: CASSPTGWTQYF. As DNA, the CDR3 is TGTGCCAGCAGCCCGACAGGGTGGACCCAGTACTTC.